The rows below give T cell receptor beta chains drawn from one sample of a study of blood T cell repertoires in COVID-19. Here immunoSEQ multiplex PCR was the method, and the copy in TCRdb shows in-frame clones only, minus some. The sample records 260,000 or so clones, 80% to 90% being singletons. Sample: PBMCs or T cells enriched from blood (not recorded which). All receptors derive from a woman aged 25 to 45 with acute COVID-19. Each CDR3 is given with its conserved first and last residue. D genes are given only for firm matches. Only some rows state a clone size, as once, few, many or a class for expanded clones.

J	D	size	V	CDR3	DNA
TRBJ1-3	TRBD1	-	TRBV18	CASSPFPGQGRNTIYF	TGTGCCAGCTCACCCTTCCCGGGACAGGGAAGAAACACCATATATTTT
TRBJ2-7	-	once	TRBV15	CATSPELATPAYEQYF	TGTGCCACCAGCCCAGAGTTAGCGACTCCCGCCTACGAGCAGTACTTC
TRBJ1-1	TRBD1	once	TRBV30	CAWSGEGGLMAFF	TGTGCCTGGAGTGGGGAAGGGGGCTTAATGGCTTTCTTT
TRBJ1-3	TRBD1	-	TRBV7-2	CASSLGQGNTIYF	TGTGCCAGCAGCTTGGGACAGGGAAACACCATATATTTT
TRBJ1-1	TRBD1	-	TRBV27	CASYFGQGVNTEAFF	TGTGCCAGCTATTTCGGACAGGGCGTGAACACTGAAGCTTTCTTT
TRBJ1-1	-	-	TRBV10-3	CAISVRGGNTEAFF	TGTGCCATCAGTGTCCGAGGGGGGAACACTGAAGCTTTCTTT
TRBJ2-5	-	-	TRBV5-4	CASSLGLVVETQYF	TGTGCCAGCAGCTTGGGACTAGTCGTAGAGACCCAGTACTTC
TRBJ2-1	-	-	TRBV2	CASSESPLTRDNEQFF	TGTGCCAGCAGTGAAAGCCCACTCACTCGGGACAATGAGCAGTTCTTC
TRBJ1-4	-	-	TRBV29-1	CSVREGNEKLFF	TGCAGCGTTCGTGAGGGAAATGAAAAACTGTTTTTT
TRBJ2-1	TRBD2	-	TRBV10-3	CAISEIAGRYNEQFF	TGTGCCATCAGTGAGATAGCGGGGCGGTACAATGAGCAGTTCTTC
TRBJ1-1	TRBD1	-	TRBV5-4	CASSRGQLNTEAFF	TGTGCCAGCAGCCGGGGACAGTTGAACACTGAAGCTTTCTTT
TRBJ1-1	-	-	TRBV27	CASRVTGMNTEAFF	TGTGCCAGCAGAGTTACCGGGATGAACACTGAAGCTTTCTTT
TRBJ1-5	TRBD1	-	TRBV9	CASSAGTGYNQPQHF	TGTGCCAGCAGCGCCGGGACAGGCTATAATCAGCCCCAGCATTTT
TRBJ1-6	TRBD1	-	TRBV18	CASSDRNSPLHF	TGTGCCAGCTCGGACAGGAATTCACCCCTCCACTTT
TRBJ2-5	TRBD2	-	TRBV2	CASSPRTSGQETQYF	TGTGCCAGCAGTCCTCGGACTAGCGGACAAGAGACCCAGTACTTC
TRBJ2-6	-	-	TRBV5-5	CASSLEDGSGANVLTF	TGTGCCAGCAGCTTGGAAGACGGGTCTGGGGCCAACGTCCTGACTTTC
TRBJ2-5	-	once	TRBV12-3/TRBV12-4	CASSLQRGETQYF	TGTGCCAGCAGTTTACAGAGAGGAGAGACCCAGTACTTC
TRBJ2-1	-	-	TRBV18	CASSPNNNEQFF	TGTGCCAGCTCACCTAATAACAATGAGCAGTTCTTC
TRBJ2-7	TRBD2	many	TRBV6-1	CASSEGDGGSYEQYF	TGTGCCAGCAGTGAAGGGGACGGGGGGTCCTACGAGCAGTACTTC